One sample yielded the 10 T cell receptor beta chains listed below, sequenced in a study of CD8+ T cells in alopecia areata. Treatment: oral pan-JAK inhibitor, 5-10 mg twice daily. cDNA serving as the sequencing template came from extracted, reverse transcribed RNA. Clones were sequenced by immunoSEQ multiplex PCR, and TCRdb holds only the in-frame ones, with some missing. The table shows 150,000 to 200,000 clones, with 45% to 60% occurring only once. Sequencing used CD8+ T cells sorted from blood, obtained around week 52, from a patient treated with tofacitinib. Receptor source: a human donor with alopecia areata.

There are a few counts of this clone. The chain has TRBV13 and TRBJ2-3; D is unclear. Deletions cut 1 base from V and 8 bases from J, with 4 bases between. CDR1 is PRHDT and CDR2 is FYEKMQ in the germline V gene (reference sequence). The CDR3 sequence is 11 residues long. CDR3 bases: TGTGCCAGCAGCTTAGAGCTTACGCAGTATTTT. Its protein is CASSLELTQYF.

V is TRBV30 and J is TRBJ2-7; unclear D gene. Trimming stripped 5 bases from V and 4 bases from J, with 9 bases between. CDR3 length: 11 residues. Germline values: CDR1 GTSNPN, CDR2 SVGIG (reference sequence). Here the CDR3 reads CAWGSLYEQYF. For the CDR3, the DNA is TGTGCCTGGGGCTCATTATACGAGCAGTACTTC.

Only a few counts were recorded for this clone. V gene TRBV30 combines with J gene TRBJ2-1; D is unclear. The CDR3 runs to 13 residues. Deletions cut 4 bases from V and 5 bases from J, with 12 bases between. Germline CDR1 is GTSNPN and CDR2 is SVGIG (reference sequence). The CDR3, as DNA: TGTGCCTGGAATGTACTTGGGAACAATGAGCAGTTCTTC. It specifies CAWNVLGNNEQFF.

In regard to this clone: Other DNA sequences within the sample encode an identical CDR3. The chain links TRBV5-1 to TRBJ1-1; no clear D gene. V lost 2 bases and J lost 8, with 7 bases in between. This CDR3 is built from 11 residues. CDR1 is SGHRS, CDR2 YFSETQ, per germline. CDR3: CASSLGTEAFF. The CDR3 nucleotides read TGCGCCAGCAGCTTAGGCACCGAAGCTTTCTTT.

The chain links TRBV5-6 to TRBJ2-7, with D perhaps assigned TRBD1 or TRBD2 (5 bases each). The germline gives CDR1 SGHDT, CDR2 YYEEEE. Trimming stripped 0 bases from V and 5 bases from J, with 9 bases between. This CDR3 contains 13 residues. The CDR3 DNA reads TGTGCCAGCAGCTTGGCCGGGGCCCACGAGCAGTACTTC. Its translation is CASSLAGAHEQYF.

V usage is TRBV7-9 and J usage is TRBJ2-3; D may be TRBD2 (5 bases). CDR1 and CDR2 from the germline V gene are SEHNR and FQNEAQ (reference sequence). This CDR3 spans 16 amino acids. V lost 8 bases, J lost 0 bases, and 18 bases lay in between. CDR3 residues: CASAGAAPLSTDTQYF. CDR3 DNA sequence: TGTGCCAGCGCAGGAGCGGCCCCTCTAAGCACAGATACGCAGTATTTT.

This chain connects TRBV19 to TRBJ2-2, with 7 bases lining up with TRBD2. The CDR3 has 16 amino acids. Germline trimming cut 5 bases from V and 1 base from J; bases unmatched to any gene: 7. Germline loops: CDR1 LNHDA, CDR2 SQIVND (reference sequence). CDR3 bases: TGTGCCAGTAGTTCCCAGGAGCGGGGGAACACCGGGGAGCTGTTTTTT. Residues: CASSSQERGNTGELFF.

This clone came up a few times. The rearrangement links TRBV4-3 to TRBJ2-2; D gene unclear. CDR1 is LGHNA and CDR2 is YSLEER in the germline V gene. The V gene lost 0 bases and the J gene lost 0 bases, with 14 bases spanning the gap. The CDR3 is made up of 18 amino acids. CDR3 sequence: CASSQDPWRESNTGELFF. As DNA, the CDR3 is TGCGCCAGCAGCCAAGATCCTTGGCGTGAATCGAACACCGGGGAGCTGTTTTTT.

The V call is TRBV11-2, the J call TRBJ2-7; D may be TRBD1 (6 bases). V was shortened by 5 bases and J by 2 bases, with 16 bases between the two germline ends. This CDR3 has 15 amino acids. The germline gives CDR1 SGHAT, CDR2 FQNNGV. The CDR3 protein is CASSHRARVAYEQYF. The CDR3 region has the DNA TGTGCCAGCAGCCACAGGGCGAGGGTTGCCTACGAGCAGTACTTC.

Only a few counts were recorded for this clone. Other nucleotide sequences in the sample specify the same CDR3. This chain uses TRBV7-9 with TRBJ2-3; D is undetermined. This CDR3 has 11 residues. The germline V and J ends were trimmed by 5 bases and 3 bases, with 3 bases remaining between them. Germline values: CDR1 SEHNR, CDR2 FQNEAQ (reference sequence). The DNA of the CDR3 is TGTGCCAGCAGCCTGACAGATACGCAGTATTTT. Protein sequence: CASSLTDTQYF.